These T cell receptor beta chains were read from a single sample in a study of CD8 T cells in ankylosing spondylitis. TCRdb ran MiXCR on the 5' RACE reads and lists one entry per CDR3 protein. The table shows 30,000 to 45,000 distinct CDR3 sequences, with over 5.5% occurring only once. Specimen: blood, either unsorted or a sorted T cell fraction (not recorded which). The receptors come from a male donor with ankylosing spondylitis or in good health (not recorded which). The CDR3 runs from the conserved cysteine through the conserved F or W. A D gene is named only where the DNA matches it firmly. Some rows have no size entry. The others give once, few or many, or a class for an expanded clone.

>many|14|TRBV5-6|TRBJ1-2|NA
TGTGCCAGCAGCTTCCGGAGCACTAACTATGGCTACACCTTC
CASSFRSTNYGYTF
>medium-sized|14|TRBV20-1|TRBJ2-7|TRBD2
TGCAGTGCTAGTATGACTAGCGGGGCCCACGAGCAGTACTTC
CSASMTSGAHEQYF
>many|12|TRBV4-1|TRBJ2-1|NA
TGCGCCAGCAGCCAAGCGGTTAATGAGCAGTTCTTC
CASSQAVNEQFF
>many|15|TRBV7-6|TRBJ2-1|NA
TGTGCCAGCAGCCAGGGAACTCCATCCTACAATGAGCAGTTCTTC
CASSQGTPSYNEQFF
>medium-sized|12|TRBV20-1|TRBJ2-7|NA
TGCAGTGCTAGGAGGACTTCCTACGAGCAGTACTTC
CSARRTSYEQYF
>many|14|TRBV5-4|TRBJ1-2|NA
TGTGCCAGCAGCGTGGTAGAGGGAACTATTGGTTACACCTTC
CASSVVEGTIGYTF
>many|14|TRBV11-2|TRBJ2-1|NA
TGTGCCAGCAGCCCGGCCGGGCTTCCCGGTGAGCAGTTCTTC
CASSPAGLPGEQFF
>many|13|TRBV5-1|TRBJ2-2|NA
TGCGCCAGCAGCATAACTGACACCGGGGAGCTGTTTTTT
CASSITDTGELFF
>many|13|TRBV5-1|TRBJ2-2|NA
TGCGCCAGCAGCTTGGTGGCGATCGGGGAGCTGTTTTTT
CASSLVAIGELFF
>many|13|TRBV9|TRBJ1-2|NA
TGTGCCAGCAGCGTATTGGACACCTTCGGCTACACCTTC
CASSVLDTFGYTF
>many|16|TRBV6-1|TRBJ1-4|TRBD1
TGTGCCAGCACCAAAACTCAGGGGGCAACTAATGAAAAACTGTTTTTT
CASTKTQGATNEKLFF
>many|14|TRBV6-1|TRBJ2-2|TRBD2
TGTGCCAGCAGTCCCGGGGGGAAGCCCGGGGAGCTGTTTTTT
CASSPGGKPGELFF
>many|14|TRBV12-3/TRBV12-4|TRBJ1-4|TRBD1
TGTGCCAGCAGTCGGACAGGTCATCATGAAAAACTGTTTTTT
CASSRTGHHEKLFF
>many|15|TRBV3-1|TRBJ1-6|NA
TGTGCCAGCAGCCAAGGACGTATAGATAATTCACCCCTCCACTTT
CASSQGRIDNSPLHF
>many|15|TRBV4-2|TRBJ2-7|TRBD2
TGTGCCAGCAGCCCGGCCACTAGCGGCTCCTACGAGCAGTACTTC
CASSPATSGSYEQYF
>many|16|TRBV7-6|TRBJ2-5|TRBD1
TGTGCCAGCAGCTTGGGTCCAGCTGTACAGGGGGAGACCCAGTACTTC
CASSLGPAVQGETQYF
>medium-sized|15|TRBV4-3|TRBJ2-3|NA
TGCGCCAGCAGCCAAGAACCTGGTCGAGGGGATACGCAGTATTTT
CASSQEPGRGDTQYF
>many|15|TRBV20-1|TRBJ2-7|TRBD2
TGCAGTGCTACTTCAGCGGGAGTCGGGTCCTACGAGCAGTACTTC
CSATSAGVGSYEQYF
>NA|11|TRBV27|TRBJ2-7|NA
TGTGCCGTTGGCGGAGCCTCCGAGCAGTACTTC
CAVGGASEQYF
>NA|18|TRBV6-4|TRBJ2-4|NA
TGTACCATCACCACACCGGGGGCGGGGGTAGGAGCCAAAAACATTCAGTACTTC
CTITTPGAGVGAKNIQYF
>many|17|TRBV7-9|TRBJ2-3|NA
TGTGCCAGCAGCTGGGGCGGTAGCGAAACTAGCACAGATACGCAGTATTTT
CASSWGGSETSTDTQYF
>many|17|TRBV7-9|TRBJ2-7|TRBD2
TGTGCCAGCAGCTTTTCTCGGGAGGGACCCACTTACTACGAGCAGTACTTC
CASSFSREGPTYYEQYF
>many|16|TRBV5-1|TRBJ2-1|TRBD2
TGCGCCAGCAGCTGGGGACTAGCGGGAGCCTACAATGAGCAGTTCTTC
CASSWGLAGAYNEQFF
>many|13|TRBV3-1|TRBJ2-2|NA
TGTGCCAGCAGCCCTATGGTACCCGGGGAGCTGTTTTTT
CASSPMVPGELFF
>many|18|TRBV11-1|TRBJ2-5|NA
TGTGCCAGCAGCTTAGGATCTCTGCCAGCACCGTACCAAGAGACCCAGTACTTC
CASSLGSLPAPYQETQYF
>many|16|TRBV18|TRBJ2-3|NA
TGTGCCAGCTCGCCTTCATCTCTTGATCGCACAGATACGCAGTATTTT
CASSPSSLDRTDTQYF